These 5 T cell receptor beta chains were all obtained from the same sample, sequenced in a study of vaccination effects on CD4 cells after COVID-19. The antigens for these receptors are not known. CD4+ T cell isolation took place after less than 13 days of culture. Profiled with immunoSEQ multiplex PCR; TCRdb holds only in-frame clones, not every one. The profile covers more than 35,000 clones, with 68% appearing a single time and 4% to 4.5% taken by the ten largest. Specimen: CD4+ T cells from PBMCs cultured without peptide, collected before COVID-19 vaccination. The receptors come from a human donor who received a COVID-19 vaccine.

This sequence joins TRBV5-1 and TRBJ2-1; D might be TRBD2 (5 bases). CDR1 and CDR2 (germline): SGHRS, YFSETQ. The CDR3 runs to 16 residues. Trimming shortened V by 4 bases and J by 6 bases, and 20 bases separated the two germline ends. CDR3: CASSPSGLWESNEQFF. CDR3 nucleotide sequence: TGCGCCAGCAGCCCATCAGGACTTTGGGAGAGCAATGAGCAGTTCTTC.

This chain uses TRBV2 with TRBJ2-7; TRBD1 matches 10 bases. The V gene's germline CDR1 is SNHLY and CDR2 FYNNEI. The ends lost 5 bases at V and 6 bases at J; junction bases unmatched: 7. The CDR3 spans 14 residues. The DNA for the CDR3 is TGTGCCAGCAGTCCGCTGGACAGGGGGGGCGAGCAGTACTTC. Translating gives CASSPLDRGGEQYF.

V usage is TRBV2 and J usage is TRBJ2-3; 7 bases map to TRBD1. After removal of 7 bases from V and 2 bases from J, the junction contained 3 bases not matched to a gene. Germline CDR1 SNHLY, CDR2 FYNNEI. The CDR3 is made up of 13 amino acids. CDR3 residues: CASKDRYTDTQYF. For the CDR3, the DNA is TGTGCCAGCAAGGACAGGTACACAGATACGCAGTATTTT.

V usage is TRBV24-1 and J usage is TRBJ2-5; possible D gene TRBD2, 5 bases. The V gene's germline CDR1 is KGHDR and CDR2 SFDVKD. V was trimmed by 1 base and J by 7 bases, leaving 6 bases between them. This CDR3 contains 12 residues. CDR3 nucleotide sequence: TGTGCCACCAGTGATTTTGCGGGGACCCAGTACTTC. It translates to CATSDFAGTQYF.

The sample holds a few counts of this clone. This chain joins TRBV7-9 and TRBJ2-1; the D gene is possibly TRBD2 (6 bases). CDR1 is SEHNR, CDR2 FQNEAQ, per germline (reference sequence). V was trimmed by 5 bases and J by 4 bases, leaving 15 bases between them. The CDR3 extends over 15 amino acids. CDR3 residues: CASSRAGGTYNEQFF. The CDR3 nucleotides are TGTGCCAGCAGCCGAGCCGGGGGAACGTACAATGAGCAGTTCTTC.